Listed below are T cell receptor beta chains from one sample, sequenced in a study of T cell repertoires in cytomegalovirus infection. The antigens of these receptors remain unknown. TCRdb reanalysed the reads using MiXCR and keeps one entry per CDR3 protein. The sample holds around 570,000 distinct CDR3 sequences, roughly 42% seen once. Sequencing used cultured PBMCs, obtained from culture after CMV antigen stimulation. The receptors here all came from a human donor in good health (CMV status not recorded). Some clones in this sample may be carry-over from other donors' samples. Both conserved end residues are part of each CDR3. D genes are given only for firm matches. Clone size is given for some rows only: seen once, a few or many times, or a class if the clone is expanded.

cdr3_nt | cdr3_aa | j_call | cdr3_length | d_call | v_call | clone_size
TGTGCCAGCAGTTTCTGGGCTAGGTCCTACAATGAGCAGTTCTTC | CASSFWARSYNEQFF | TRBJ2-1 | 15 | - | TRBV12-3/TRBV12-4 | -
TGTGCCAGCAGCAATACGTACGGCCCCAGGTACAATGAGCAGTTCTTC | CASSNTYGPRYNEQFF | TRBJ2-1 | 16 | - | TRBV7-6 | few
TGCGCCAGCAGTGAGTCGGACAGGGAAGGCAGGCTAGGGGTCTACGAGCAGTACTTC | CASSESDREGRLGVYEQYF | TRBJ2-7 | 19 | TRBD1 | TRBV10-2 | -
TGCAGTGCTAGAGGGACCGTGACAGGTAACACTGAAGCTTTCTTT | CSARGTVTGNTEAFF | TRBJ1-1 | 15 | - | TRBV20-1 | few
TGCGCCAGCAGTGAGCCTAAAGATCTGAGAAAACTGTTTTTT | CASSEPKDLRKLFF | TRBJ1-4 | 14 | - | TRBV10-2 | -
TGTGCCAGCAGTTGGATTGGGACAACGGTGGGGGTGAGGCCCCAGCATTTT | CASSWIGTTVGVRPQHF | TRBJ1-5 | 17 | - | TRBV7-6 | -
TGCAGTGCTACACGGTCGGATTCCTACGAGCAGTACTTC | CSATRSDSYEQYF | TRBJ2-7 | 13 | - | TRBV20-1 | -
TGTGCCAGCAGCTTCCCTGCCGCTAGCACAGATACGCAGTATTTT | CASSFPAASTDTQYF | TRBJ2-3 | 15 | - | TRBV7-2 | -
TGTGCCACCCGACCCCTTAGCGGGAGAGTAGGGCACAATGAGCAGTTCTTC | CATRPLSGRVGHNEQFF | TRBJ2-1 | 17 | TRBD2 | TRBV7-6 | -
TGCGCCAGCAGCCAAGCAGAATTGGACAGACAAGCTTTCTTT | CASSQAELDRQAFF | TRBJ1-1 | 14 | - | TRBV4-1 | -
TGTGCGGGAGGTAGCGGGTCCTACGAGCAGTACTTC | CAGGSGSYEQYF | TRBJ2-7 | 12 | TRBD2 | TRBV7-6 | -
TGTGCCAGCAGCTCGGCGGGACACCAAAAAGAGACCCAGTACTTC | CASSSAGHQKETQYF | TRBJ2-5 | 15 | - | TRBV11-1 | -
TGCAGTGCTAGACTAGCGACAGGCTATGGCTACACCTTC | CSARLATGYGYTF | TRBJ1-2 | 13 | - | TRBV20-1 | -
TGCAGTGCTAGAGATAGCGGAGGGCGGGGGGAGACCCAGTACTTC | CSARDSGGRGETQYF | TRBJ2-5 | 15 | TRBD2 | TRBV20-1 | -
TGTGCCAGCAGCTTAGTGGTGGAATCTAGCGGCCAAGAGACCCAGTACTTC | CASSLVVESSGQETQYF | TRBJ2-5 | 17 | TRBD2 | TRBV7-9 | -
TGTGCCAGCAGCTCTCAGAGGGATCTCCAAGAGACCCAGTACTTC | CASSSQRDLQETQYF | TRBJ2-5 | 15 | - | TRBV11-2 | many
TGTGCCATCAGTGACGGCAGCCTGAACACTGAAGCTTTCTTT | CAISDGSLNTEAFF | TRBJ1-1 | 14 | - | TRBV10-3 | few
TGCGCCAGCAGCTTGATCGGTCTTCAAGAGACCCAGTACTTC | CASSLIGLQETQYF | TRBJ2-5 | 14 | - | TRBV5-1 | once
TGTGCCAGCAGTTACACAGGGAAGTGGAGCTATGGCTACACCTTC | CASSYTGKWSYGYTF | TRBJ1-2 | 15 | - | TRBV6-5 | -